The 28 T cell receptor beta chains below all came from one sample that was sequenced in a study of T cells in Graves' hyperthyroidism and ophthalmopathy. Authors of the study amplified TCR beta CDR3 regions from RNA transcripts. The HTBI primer set drove a first-round RT-PCR of the TCR CDR3. TCRdb used MiXCR to reprocess the multiplex PCR reads, holding one entry per CDR3 protein. The sample consists of hundreds of thousands of distinct CDR3 sequences, about 14% of them appearing once. Sequencing was done on a sample of blood. The source of these receptors is a woman younger than 30 with Graves' hyperthyroidism.

Comments on this clonotype: This may stem from a read error, because a much larger clone lies one nucleotide away. The genes are TRBV20-1 and TRBJ2-7; 8 bases are shared with TRBD1. The assigned J gene may be wrong: the sequence end matches TRBJ2-1 better. This CDR3 has 13 residues. CDR1 and CDR2 (germline): DFQATT, SNEGSKA (reference sequence). CDR3: CSADRAPAYEQFF. In DNA, the CDR3 is TGCAGCGCGGACAGGGCGCCTGCCTACGAGCAGTTCTTC.

This clonotype was counted ten times or more. The chain couples TRBV20-1 to TRBJ2-7, with 8 bases lining up with TRBD1. The CDR3 runs to 16 residues. After removal of 4 bases from V and 0 bases from J, the junction contained 11 bases not matched to a gene. Germline CDR1 is DFQATT and CDR2 is SNEGSKA (reference sequence). CDR3 residues: CSATPIGQGISYEQYF. DNA of the CDR3: TGCAGTGCTACACCTATTGGACAGGGAATCTCCTACGAGCAGTACTTC.

This clonotype was recorded at least ten times. The chain carries TRBV2 and TRBJ1-3; the D is unclear. The germline gives CDR1 SNHLY, CDR2 FYNNEI. The CDR3 length is 14 residues. Trimming shortened V by 5 bases and J by 2 bases, and 10 bases separated the two germline ends. CDR3 sequence: CASSIVLTGNTIYF. CDR3 DNA sequence: TGTGCCAGCAGTATAGTTTTAACTGGAAACACCATATATTTT.

A few counts support this clonotype. This sequence joins TRBV5-6 and TRBJ2-7; a possible D gene is TRBD2 (6 bases). The CDR3 sequence is 14 residues long. CDR1 SGHDT and CDR2 YYEEEE come from the germline V gene. The V gene lost 2 bases and the J gene lost 5 bases, with 14 bases spanning the gap. The CDR3 DNA follows: TGTGCCAGCAGCTTCGGGGTGGGAGGAAACGAGCAGTACTTC. Amino acids: CASSFGVGGNEQYF.

The CDR3 region is CASSFYRGGSYEQYF. In DNA, the CDR3 is TGTGCCAGCAGCTTCTACAGGGGGGGCTCCTACGAGCAGTACTTC. This rearrangement joins TRBV7-9 to TRBJ2-7; D perhaps matches TRBD1 (8 bases). Per the germline V gene, CDR1 is SEHNR and CDR2 is FQNEAQ (reference sequence). Trimming removed 3 bases from V and 0 bases from J, with 12 bases in between. The CDR3 sequence is 15 residues long.

This clonotype was detected only a few times. This chain links TRBV4-1 with TRBJ2-7, with no clear D. Deletions cut 3 bases from V and 2 bases from J, with 11 bases between. The CDR3 sequence is 14 residues long. CDR1 is MGHRA and CDR2 is YSYEKL in the germline V gene. CDR3 sequence reads: CASSQVLETYEQYF. CDR3 in DNA: TGCGCCAGCAGCCAGGTGCTAGAGACCTACGAGCAGTACTTC.

In this sample, this clonotype turned up once. This chain joins TRBV29-1 and TRBJ1-2, with unresolved D. Germline CDR1 is SQVTM and CDR2 is ANQGSEA. Trimming left V 5 bases short and J 10 bases short, with 14 bases between. The CDR3 is 11 amino acids. The CDR3 sequence: CSVSLYGDYTF. In DNA, the CDR3 is TGCAGCGTTTCGCTATATGGTGACTACACCTTC.

This clonotype was counted a few times. This chain links TRBV7-3 with TRBJ2-2, with 7 bases identical to TRBD2. The CDR3 length is 19 residues. The J segment lost 0 bases and the V segment lost 4 bases, leaving 14 bases of the junction unmatched. Germline CDR1 reads SGHTA; CDR2 reads FQGTGA. CDR3 sequence reads: CASSSHPLARDPNTGELFF. The CDR3 DNA sequence: TGTGCCAGCAGCTCCCACCCACTAGCGCGAGACCCGAACACCGGGGAGCTGTTTTTT. Looking up the rest from reference TRBV7-3 and TRBJ2-2 gives the full variable domain: GAGVSQTPSNKVTEKGKYVELRCDPISGHTALYWYRQSLGQGPEFLIYFQGTGAADDSGLPNDRFFAVRPEGSVSTLKIQRTERGDSAVYLCASSSHPLARDPNTGELFFGEGSRLTVL.

This clonotype was recorded at least ten times. The chain employs TRBV20-1 and TRBJ1-1; 9 positions match TRBD1. Germline loops: CDR1 DFQATT, CDR2 SNEGSKA (reference sequence). There are 15 residues in the CDR3. The J segment lost 1 base and the V segment lost 1 base, leaving 4 bases of the junction unmatched. DNA for the CDR3: TGCAGTGCTAGAGGGACAGGGGACTGGAACACTGAAGCTTTCTTT. Its translation is CSARGTGDWNTEAFF.

This clonotype was observed a handful of times. The J gene is TRBJ1-5, the V gene TRBV18; possibly TRBD1 for D (5 bases). CDR1 KGHSH and CDR2 LQKENI come from the germline V gene. The length of the CDR3 is 15 residues. Trimming took 3 bases from V and 2 from J, leaving 11 bases between them. The CDR3 coding sequence is TGTGCCAGCTCACCGGGGGTTACTCGCAATCAGCCCCAGCATTTT. This translates into CASSPGVTRNQPQHF.

The table lists this clonotype with many counts. The chain has TRBV28 and TRBJ1-2, with D perhaps matching TRBD1 (6 bases). Trimming removed 4 bases at V and 2 bases at J, with 11 bases between. Germline loops: CDR1 MDHEN, CDR2 SYDVKM. This CDR3 comprises 14 residues. The CDR3 spells CASSWVDRNYGYTF. The CDR3 nucleotides read TGTGCCAGCAGTTGGGTCGACAGGAACTATGGCTACACCTTC.

V and J are TRBV7-9 and TRBJ2-5; 9 positions agree with TRBD2. This CDR3 region has 16 residues. Germline V CDR1 and CDR2: SEHNR, FQNEAQ (reference sequence). V lost 5 bases to trimming and J lost 3 bases; unmatched junction nucleotides: 10. This CDR3 is CASSAKRLAAKETQYF. In nucleotides, the CDR3 is TGTGCCAGCAGCGCGAAGAGACTAGCGGCTAAAGAGACCCAGTACTTC.

V usage is TRBV27 and J usage is TRBJ1-5, with 11 positions matching TRBD1. Germline lookup yields CDR1 MNHEY and CDR2 SMNVEV (reference sequence). With V trimmed by 3 bases and J by 0 bases, 16 bases remained unmatched. The CDR3 contains 21 residues. The CDR3 DNA reads TGTGCCAGCAGTTTCCGGGACAGGGGGGAGGGGGGGTCTTATAGCAATCAGCCCCAGCATTTT. Amino acid sequence: CASSFRDRGEGGSYSNQPQHF.

Ten or more counts support this clonotype. The CDR3 here is CASSLNRLYNEQFF. In DNA form, the CDR3 reads TGTGCCAGCAGCTTAAACAGGCTATACAATGAGCAGTTCTTC. The J gene is TRBJ2-1, the V gene TRBV11-2, with D possibly being TRBD1 (5 bases). Per the germline V gene, CDR1 is SGHAT and CDR2 is FQNNGV. CDR3 length: 14 amino acids. V lost 2 bases to trimming and J lost 4 bases, with 9 bases between them.

This chain links TRBV6-1 with TRBJ2-1; tentatively, D is TRBD1 (6 bases). The CDR3 is 15 residues long. The germline V gene has CDR1 MNHNS and CDR2 SASEGT. V lost 5 bases and J lost 5, with 16 bases in between. The CDR3 DNA sequence: TGTGCCAGCAGTCCACCAACCAGGGGCGACAATGAGCAGTTCTTC. Protein sequence: CASSPPTRGDNEQFF.

V gene TRBV6-1 combines with J gene TRBJ2-7, with 10 bases fitting TRBD1. The germline V gene has CDR1 MNHNS and CDR2 SASEGT. The CDR3 spans 16 residues. V gave up 5 bases and J gave up 1 base; unmatched junction bases: 8. The CDR3 region has the DNA TGTGCCAGCAGTCTGTCTTGGACAGGGGGATCCTACGAGCAGTACTTC. The encoded protein is CASSLSWTGGSYEQYF.

This sequence joins TRBV11-2 and TRBJ2-2; the D gene is possibly TRBD2 (5 bases). Trimming took 2 bases from V and 5 from J, leaving 12 bases between them. Germline V gives CDR1 SGHAT, CDR2 FQNNGV. This CDR3 comprises 15 residues. CDR3 coding DNA: TGTGCCAGCAGCTTAATCGGACTTACGACCGGGGAGCTGTTTTTT. Its translation: CASSLIGLTTGELFF.

This clonotype was counted between two and nine times. The V gene is TRBV12-3 or TRBV12-4, the J gene TRBJ2-2; D perhaps matches TRBD1 (5 bases). V was pared by 2 bases and J by 8 bases, with 9 bases between. The CDR3 spans 13 residues. The CDR3 nucleotides are TGTGCCAGCAGTTTAAGGGGCAGGGGGGAGCTGTTTTTT. Its protein product is CASSLRGRGELFF.

This clonotype was recorded a few times. The chain uses TRBV7-2 and TRBJ1-6; D perhaps matches TRBD1 (5 bases). Germline CDR1 and CDR2: SGHTA and FQGNSA. V was cut by 5 bases and J by 0 bases, with 20 bases left in between. This CDR3 is 19 amino acids long. The CDR3 is CASSAFSLTQGSYNSPLHF. CDR3 DNA sequence: TGTGCCAGCAGCGCCTTCAGCTTAACTCAGGGCTCCTATAATTCACCCCTCCACTTT.

This clonotype was recorded a few times. The chain combines TRBV20-1 with TRBJ2-2; TRBD2 agrees at 11 bases. The V and J ends lost 6 bases and 0 bases, in that order; junction bases with no gene match: 3. Germline V gene sequence: CDR1 DFQATT, CDR2 SNEGSKA (reference sequence). This CDR3 is built from 15 residues. The CDR3 DNA follows: TGCAGTGCCCCGGGACTAGCGGCGAACACCGGGGAGCTGTTTTTT. Protein: CSAPGLAANTGELFF.

The chain is built from TRBV2 and TRBJ2-1, with TRBD1 identical over 7 bases. The CDR3 contains 14 residues. Germline CDR1 is SNHLY and CDR2 is FYNNEI. V lost 6 bases to trimming and J lost 7 bases; unmatched junction nucleotides: 9. CDR3 in DNA: TGTGCCAGCAGGGCCGGACAGGCCTCAAATGAGCAGTTCTTC. Translation gives CASRAGQASNEQFF.

This clonotype was detected many times. The chain is built from TRBV20-1 and TRBJ1-1; 7 bases agree with TRBD1. Trimming cost V 4 bases and J 0 bases; bases outside gene matches: 14. Germline loops: CDR1 DFQATT, CDR2 SNEGSKA (reference sequence). The CDR3 is 17 residues long. The CDR3 bases are TGCAGTGCTACCCACAGGGGCAGGTTTAAAATGAACACTGAAGCTTTCTTT. Protein: CSATHRGRFKMNTEAFF.

In this sample, this clonotype turned up many times. This chain connects TRBV3-1 to TRBJ2-2, with TRBD2 identical over 12 bases. The ends lost 0 bases at V and 1 base at J; junction bases unmatched: 6. In germline, CDR1 is LGHDT, CDR2 YNNKEL (reference sequence). The CDR3 contains 19 residues. Here the CDR3 DNA reads TGTGCCAGCAGCCAAGATCCCCTAGCGGGAGGGATGAACACCGGGGAGCTGTTTTTT. Protein: CASSQDPLAGGMNTGELFF. Together with reference TRBV3-1 and TRBJ2-2, the CDR3 gives the full variable domain: DTAVSQTPKYLVTQMGNDKSIKCEQNLGHDTMYWYKQDSKKFLKIMFSYNNKELIINETVPNRFSPKSPDKAHLNLHINSLELGDSAVYFCASSQDPLAGGMNTGELFFGEGSRLTVL.

This clonotype was seen many times. This sequence joins TRBV5-5 and TRBJ1-1, with D unclear. The CDR3 loop spans 15 amino acids. The germline V gene encodes CDR1 SGHKS and CDR2 YYEKEE (reference sequence). The germline V and J ends were trimmed by 2 bases and 2 bases, with 13 bases remaining between them. The CDR3 DNA sequence: TGTGCCAGCAGCTTAGCGGTTCCAGTCAACACTGAAGCTTTCTTT. Residues: CASSLAVPVNTEAFF.

There are many counts of this clonotype. This chain's CDR3 is CSVLRPMNTEAFF. CDR3 nucleotide sequence: TGCAGCGTTCTCCGTCCTATGAACACTGAAGCTTTCTTT. The chain is built from TRBV29-1 and TRBJ1-1, with D uncertain. The CDR3 has 13 residues. Trimming cost V 5 bases and J 0 bases, with 10 bases left between them. CDR1 and CDR2 from the germline V gene are SQVTM and ANQGSEA.

This clonotype was seen at least ten times. This rearrangement joins TRBV4-2 to TRBJ1-1; no definite D call. V shed 2 bases and J shed 1 base, with 8 bases lying between them. The CDR3 contains 14 residues. From germline, CDR1 is LGHNA and CDR2 YNFKEQ. The CDR3 is CASSQPHGNTEAFF. CDR3 in DNA: TGTGCCAGCAGCCAACCCCACGGGAACACTGAAGCTTTCTTT.

This clonotype came up a few times. V and J are TRBV20-1 and TRBJ2-1, with 13 bases matching TRBD2. The CDR3 spans 15 residues. Germline loops: CDR1 DFQATT, CDR2 SNEGSKA (reference sequence). V was clipped by 0 bases and J by 7 bases; unmatched bases: 3. The CDR3 region is CSARETSGRKNEQFF. The CDR3 DNA reads TGCAGTGCTAGAGAGACTAGCGGGAGGAAGAATGAGCAGTTCTTC.

The J gene is TRBJ1-5, the V gene TRBV20-1; TRBD1 aligns across 7 bases. Germline values: CDR1 DFQATT, CDR2 SNEGSKA (reference sequence). This CDR3 contains 16 residues. V trimming: 5 bases; J trimming: 2 bases; junction bases outside the gene matches: 12. For the CDR3, the DNA is TGCAGTGCTCCCCTCCGACAGGGAGGCGGCAATCAGCCCCAGCATTTT. This gives the protein CSAPLRQGGGNQPQHF.